Here is one T cell receptor beta chain with its context. V lost 6 bases, J lost 7 bases, and 11 bases stayed unmatched. The CDR3 contains 15 residues. Germline V gene sequence: CDR1 SNHLY, CDR2 FYNNEI. This entry is derived from a study of blood T cell repertoires in COVID-19. TCRdb's copy holds only in-frame clones and misses some; the assay was immunoSEQ multiplex PCR. There are approximately 130,000 clones in the sample; around 83% occur only once, and 9.7% lies in the top ten. V usage is TRBV2 and J usage is TRBJ1-4; TRBD1 matches at 7 bases. The origin of this receptor is a man in his forties with active or convalescent COVID-19. Material for sequencing was peripheral blood. For the CDR3, the DNA is TGTGCCAGCAGCGAGAGGGGGCAGGGCACTGAAAAACTGTTTTTT. This sequence encodes CASSERGQGTEKLFF.